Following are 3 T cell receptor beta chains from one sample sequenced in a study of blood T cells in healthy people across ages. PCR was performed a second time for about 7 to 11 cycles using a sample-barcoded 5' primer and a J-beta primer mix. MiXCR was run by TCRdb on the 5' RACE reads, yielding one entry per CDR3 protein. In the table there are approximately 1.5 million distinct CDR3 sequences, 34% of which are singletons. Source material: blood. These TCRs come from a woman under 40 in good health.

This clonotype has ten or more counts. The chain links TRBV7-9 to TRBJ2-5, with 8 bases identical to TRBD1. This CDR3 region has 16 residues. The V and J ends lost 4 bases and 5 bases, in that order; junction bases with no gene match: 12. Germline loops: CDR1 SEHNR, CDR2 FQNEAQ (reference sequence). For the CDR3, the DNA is TGTGCCAGCAGCTCCCCCCCGACAGGGGTCGGGGAGACCCAGTACTTC. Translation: CASSSPPTGVGETQYF.

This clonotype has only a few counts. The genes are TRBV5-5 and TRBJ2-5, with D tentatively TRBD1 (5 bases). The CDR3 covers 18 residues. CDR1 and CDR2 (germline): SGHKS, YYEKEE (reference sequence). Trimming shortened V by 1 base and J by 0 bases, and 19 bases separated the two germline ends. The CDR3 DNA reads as TGTGCCAGCAGCTTGCTAGGGGCCCTCCCTGTAAACCAAGAGACCCAGTACTTC. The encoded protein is CASSLLGALPVNQETQYF. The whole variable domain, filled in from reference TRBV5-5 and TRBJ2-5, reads DAGVTQSPTHLIKTRGQQVTLRCSPISGHKSVSWYQQVLGQGPQFIFQYYEKEERGRGNFPDRFSARQFPNYSSELNVNALLLGDSALYLCASSLLGALPVNQETQYFGPGTRLLVL.

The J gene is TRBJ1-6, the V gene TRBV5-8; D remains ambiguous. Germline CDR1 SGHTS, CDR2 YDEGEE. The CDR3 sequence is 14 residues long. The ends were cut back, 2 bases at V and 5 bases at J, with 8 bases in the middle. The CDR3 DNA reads TGTGCCAGCAGCTTCGACAAGGATAATTCACCCCTCCACTTT. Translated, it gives CASSFDKDNSPLHF.